These 4 T cell receptor beta chains were sequenced from one sample in a study of Ad26.COV2.S vaccination and SARS-CoV-2 variants. Profiled with immunoSEQ multiplex PCR; TCRdb holds only in-frame clones, not every one. The table shows 400,000 to 500,000 clones, with roughly 90% occurring only once. Treatment reported: roughly 19 received Ad26.COV2.S at low or high dose, single or two shots; about five received placebo; per-sample allocation not given. After the first vaccine or placebo injection, samples were drawn on day 63. The sequences come from peripheral blood, collected in a trial of Ad26.COV2.S vaccine versus placebo. The receptors here all came from a person between 18 and 59 years old who received the Ad26.COV2.S COVID-19 vaccine or a placebo.

The gene calls are TRBV21-1 and TRBJ2-3. TRBV21-1 constitutes a pseudogene. There are 16 residues in the CDR3. The chain's CDR3 is CASSKYKGRGTDTQYF. For the CDR3, the DNA is TGTGCCAGCAGCAAATATAAGGGGCGCGGGACAGATACGCAGTATTTT.

The J gene is TRBJ2-7, the V gene TRBV21-1; the D call of TRBD1 is as the table states it, not checked on the DNA. TRBV21-1 is given as a pseudogene. This CDR3 spans 16 amino acids. The CDR3 nucleotides are TGTGCCAGCAGAGCCCTCAAACGACAGGGATCGTACGAGCAGTACTTC. Protein: CASRALKRQGSYEQYF.

This clone has more than one count but fewer than ten. The chain uses TRBV7-9 and TRBJ1-6, with D possibly being TRBD1 (5 bases). The V end was cut by 5 bases, the J end by 6 bases, with 20 bases between. Germline assignment: CDR1 SEHNR and CDR2 FQNEAQ (reference sequence). The CDR3 is 17 amino acids. CDR3 region: CASSSAGTLGRNSPLHF. The DNA of the CDR3 is TGTGCCAGCAGCAGCGCCGGGACCCTGGGTCGTAATTCACCCCTCCACTTT.

The chain employs TRBV7-2 and TRBJ2-7; 9 nucleotides line up with TRBD1. The CDR3 covers 15 residues. Germline V CDR1 and CDR2: SGHTA, FQGNSA. Trimming at V came to 5 bases and at J to 5 bases, leaving 10 bases not matched to a gene. The CDR3 DNA is TGTGCCAGCAGCGAATTGGGACAGGGTTTTGACGAGCAGTACTTC. Its translation: CASSELGQGFDEQYF.